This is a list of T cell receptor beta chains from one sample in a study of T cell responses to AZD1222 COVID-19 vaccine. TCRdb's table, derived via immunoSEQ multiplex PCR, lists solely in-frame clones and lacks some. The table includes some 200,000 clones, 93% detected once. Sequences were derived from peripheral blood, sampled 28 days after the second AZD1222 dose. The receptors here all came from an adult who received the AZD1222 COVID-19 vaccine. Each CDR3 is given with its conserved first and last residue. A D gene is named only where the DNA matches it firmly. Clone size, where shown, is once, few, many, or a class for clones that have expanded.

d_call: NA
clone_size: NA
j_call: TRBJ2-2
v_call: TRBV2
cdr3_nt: TGTGCCAGCACACCACAGAACACCGGGGAGCTGTTTTTT
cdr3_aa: CASTPQNTGELFF

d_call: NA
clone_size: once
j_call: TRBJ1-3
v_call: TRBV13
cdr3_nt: TGTGCCAGCAGCTTAGGCAGGGCCCCTGGAAACACCATATATTTT
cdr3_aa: CASSLGRAPGNTIYF

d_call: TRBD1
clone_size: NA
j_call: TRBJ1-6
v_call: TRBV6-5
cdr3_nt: TGTGCCAGCAGTTACTCGGGACAGGGATCAGCTTCACCCCTCCACTTT
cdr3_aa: CASSYSGQGSASPLHF

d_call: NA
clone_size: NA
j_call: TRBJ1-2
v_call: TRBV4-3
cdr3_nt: TGCGCCAGCAGCCAAGAGCGGGGCGCCTATGGCTACACCTTC
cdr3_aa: CASSQERGAYGYTF

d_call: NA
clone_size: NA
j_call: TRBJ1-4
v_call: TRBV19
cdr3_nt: TGTGCCAGTAGTACCCGGGAGCCACGGGAAAAACTGTTTTTT
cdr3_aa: CASSTREPREKLFF

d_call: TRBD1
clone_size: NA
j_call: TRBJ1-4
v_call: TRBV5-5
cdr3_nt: TGTGCCAGCAGCCCGACAGGGGGCTACGGTGAAAAACTGTTTTTT
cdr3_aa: CASSPTGGYGEKLFF

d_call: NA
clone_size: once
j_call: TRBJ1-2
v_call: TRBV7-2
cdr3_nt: TGTGCCAGCAGCTTAGATCAGACAGGTGGCTACACCTTC
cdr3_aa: CASSLDQTGGYTF

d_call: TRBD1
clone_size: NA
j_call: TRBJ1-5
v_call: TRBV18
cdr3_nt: TGTGCCAGCTCACACGGACAGGGGGGTCAGCCCCAGCATTTT
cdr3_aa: CASSHGQGGQPQHF

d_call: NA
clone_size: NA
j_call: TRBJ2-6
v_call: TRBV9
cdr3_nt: TGTGCCAGCAGCGTAGCGGGTGGGGCCAACGTCCTGACTTTC
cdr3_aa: CASSVAGGANVLTF

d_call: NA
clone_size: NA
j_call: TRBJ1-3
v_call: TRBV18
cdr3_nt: TGTGCCAGCTCTTCTTCGGGGTTGACGGAAACGTCTGGAAACACCATATATTTT
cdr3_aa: CASSSSGLTETSGNTIYF

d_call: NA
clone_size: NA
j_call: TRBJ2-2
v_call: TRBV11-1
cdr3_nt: TGTGCCAGTCACCGGGACCGAAACACCGGGGAGCTGTTTTTT
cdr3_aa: CASHRDRNTGELFF

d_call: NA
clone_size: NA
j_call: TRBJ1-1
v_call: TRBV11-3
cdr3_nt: TGTGCCAGCAGCTCGAGGGGGAACACTGAAGCTTTCTTT
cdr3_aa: CASSSRGNTEAFF

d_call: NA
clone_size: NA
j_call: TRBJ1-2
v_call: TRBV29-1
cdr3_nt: TGCAGCGTTGTTGGGGACTCTTCTGGCTACACCTTC
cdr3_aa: CSVVGDSSGYTF

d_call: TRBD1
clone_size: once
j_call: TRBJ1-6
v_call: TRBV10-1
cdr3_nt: TGCGCCAGCAGTGACGTGGGACAGCTCCACCATGAAAATTCACCCCTCCACTTT
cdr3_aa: CASSDVGQLHHENSPLHF

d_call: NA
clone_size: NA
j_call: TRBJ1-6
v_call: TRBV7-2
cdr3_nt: TGTGCCAGCAGCCCGGTCGCGGGGGATTCACCCCTCCACTTT
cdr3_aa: CASSPVAGDSPLHF

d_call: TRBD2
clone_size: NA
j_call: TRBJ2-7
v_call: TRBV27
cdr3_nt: TGTGCCAGCAGTTTGACTAGCGGGGGCGGCTACGAGCAGTACTTC
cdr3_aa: CASSLTSGGGYEQYF

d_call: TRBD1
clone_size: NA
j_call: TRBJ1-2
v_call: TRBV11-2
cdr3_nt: TGTGCCAGCAGCCCGGGACAGGGTTATGGCTACACCTTC
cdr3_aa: CASSPGQGYGYTF

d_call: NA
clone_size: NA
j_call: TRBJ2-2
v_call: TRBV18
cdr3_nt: TGTGCCAGCTCACCACTGGACGGGTCGATCGGGGAGCTGTTTTTT
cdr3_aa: CASSPLDGSIGELFF

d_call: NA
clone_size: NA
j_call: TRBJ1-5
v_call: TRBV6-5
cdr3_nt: TGTGCCAGCCATCTGACCTGGAATCAGCCCCAGCATTTT
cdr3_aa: CASHLTWNQPQHF

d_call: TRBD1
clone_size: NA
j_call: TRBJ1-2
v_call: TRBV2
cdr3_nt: TGTGCCAGCAGTGCCGAAACCGGGACAGGGACTGGCTACACCTTC
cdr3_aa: CASSAETGTGTGYTF